Below are 23 T cell receptor beta chains sequenced from a single sample in a study of T-cell memory formation after mild COVID-19. From the 5' RACE reads, TCRdb called clonotypes with MiXCR, one entry per CDR3 protein. Among about 140,000 distinct CDR3 sequences, around 15% were seen once, and the ten largest hold about 30%. The sequencing sample was made of PBMCs or a T cell subset sorted from them (not recorded which). Every receptor here comes from an adult woman who had mild COVID-19 (a few samples of this study predate the infection). Cell type and time point are not known.

This clonotype was detected a few times. The chain has TRBV4-1 and TRBJ2-1; D may match TRBD1 or TRBD2 (6 bases each). The CDR3 is made up of 15 amino acids. V lost 1 base to trimming and J lost 4 bases, with 11 bases between them. Germline-derived CDR1 and CDR2 are MGHRA and YSYEKL. This chain's CDR3 is CASSQGGAWYNEQFF. The CDR3 nucleotides are TGCGCCAGCAGCCAAGGGGGGGCCTGGTACAATGAGCAGTTCTTC.

In regard to this clonotype: An end of the junction does not agree with germline; a read error may underlie this. The chain joins TRBV7-8 to TRBJ1-5; 8 bases are shared with TRBD1. The CDR3 has 22 amino acids. CDR1 and CDR2 (germline): SGHVS, FQNEAQ. Here the CDR3 reads CASSLLRGVGDRQDYSNQTQHF. For the CDR3, the DNA is TGTGCCAGCAGCTTACTAAGAGGAGTCGGGGACAGGCAAGACTATAGCAATCAGACCCAGCATTTT. The full variable domain, with the rest looked up from reference TRBV7-8 and TRBJ1-5, is GAGVSQSPRYKVAKRGQDVALRCDPISGHVSLFWYQQALGQGPEFLTYFQNEAQLDKSGLPSDRFFAERPEGSVSTLKIQRTQQEDSAVYLCASSLLRGVGDRQDYSNQTQHFGDGTRLSIL.

The chain joins TRBV7-9 to TRBJ2-1; no clear D gene. The V gene lost 4 bases and the J gene lost 0 bases, with 19 bases spanning the gap. CDR1 is SEHNR and CDR2 is FQNEAQ in the germline V gene (reference sequence). The CDR3 spans 18 residues. The CDR3 nucleotides read TGTGCCAGCAGCTCTGGATCTGGGTGGGGAAGCTCCTACAATGAGCAGTTCTTC. Protein product: CASSSGSGWGSSYNEQFF.

The chain is built from TRBV12-3 or TRBV12-4 and TRBJ2-5; weak D call: TRBD2 (6 bases). The CDR3 sequence is 15 residues long. V gave up 5 bases and J gave up 6 bases, with 19 bases separating them. CDR3 sequence: CASSPDWEAGQTQYF. As DNA, the CDR3 is TGTGCCAGCAGTCCCGACTGGGAGGCCGGACAGACCCAGTACTTC.

The sample holds many counts of this clonotype. The chain carries TRBV4-3 and TRBJ2-1; D not certain. Deletions cut 1 base from V and 13 bases from J, with 17 bases between. The germline V gene encodes CDR1 LGHNA and CDR2 YSLEER. The CDR3 contains 14 residues. The CDR3: CASSQGEDPTNQFF. The CDR3 nucleotides are TGCGCCAGCAGCCAAGGGGAAGATCCTACAAACCAGTTCTTC.

This clonotype turned up a few times. The V call is TRBV7-9, the J call TRBJ2-2; 8 nucleotides line up with TRBD2. With 5 bases clipped from V and 1 base from J, the junction kept 6 bases outside the gene matches. The germline CDR1 and CDR2 sequences are SEHNR and FQNEAQ (reference sequence). The CDR3 sequence is 16 residues long. The CDR3 coding sequence is TGTGCCAGCAGCACGGCTAGCGGGCTGAACACCGGGGAGCTGTTTTTT. The encoded protein is CASSTASGLNTGELFF. The full variable domain, completed using reference TRBV7-9 and TRBJ2-2, is DTGVSQNPRHKITKRGQNVTFRCDPISEHNRLYWYRQTLGQGPEFLTYFQNEAQLEKSRLLSDRFSAERPKGSFSTLEIQRTEQGDSAMYLCASSTASGLNTGELFFGEGSRLTVL.

This clonotype was seen a few times. The rearrangement uses TRBV5-1 and TRBJ2-7; no firm D call. Germline CDR1 and CDR2: SGHRS and YFSETQ. CDR3 size: 13 residues. Trimming took 1 base from V and 3 from J, leaving 8 bases between them. This CDR3 is CASSLFSDYEQYF. CDR3 nucleotides: TGCGCCAGCAGCTTGTTTTCGGACTACGAGCAGTACTTC.

The genes are TRBV29-1 and TRBJ1-2; no clear D gene. The CDR3 covers 11 residues. Germline V gives CDR1 SQVTM, CDR2 ANQGSEA. V gave up 4 bases and J gave up 4 bases, with 7 bases separating them. The CDR3 nucleotides read TGCAGCGTTGTCTCGGCCTATGGCTACACCTTC. Translating it yields CSVVSAYGYTF. The full variable domain, with the rest looked up from reference TRBV29-1 and TRBJ1-2, is SAVISQKPSRDICQRGTSLTIQCQVDSQVTMMFWYRQQPGQSLTLIATANQGSEATYESGFVIDKFPISRPNLTFSTLTVSNMSPEDSSIYLCSVVSAYGYTFGSGTRLTVV.

This clonotype was detected ten times or more. V is TRBV29-1 and J is TRBJ2-3; 7 bases agree with TRBD2. Losses at the gene ends were 7 bases for V and 0 bases for J; bases not matched to a gene: 10. The CDR3 runs 15 residues. Germline V gives CDR1 SQVTM, CDR2 ANQGSEA. CDR3 loop: CSAWPVAGSTDTQYF. In DNA, the CDR3 is TGCAGCGCCTGGCCAGTAGCGGGTAGCACAGATACGCAGTATTTT.

This clonotype was counted between two and nine times. The J gene is TRBJ2-2, the V gene TRBV6-5; the D is unclear. Per germline, CDR1 MNHEY and CDR2 SVGAGI. The V gene lost 2 bases and the J gene lost 5 bases, with 3 bases spanning the gap. CDR3 length: 12 amino acids. CDR3 sequence: CASSYPTGELFF. DNA of the CDR3: TGTGCCAGCAGTTACCCGACCGGGGAGCTGTTTTTT.

This rearrangement joins TRBV9 to TRBJ2-7, with TRBD1 as a possible D gene (6 bases). Germline loops: CDR1 SGDLS, CDR2 YYNGEE. The V end was cut by 3 bases, the J end by 5 bases, with 15 bases between. The CDR3 covers 14 residues. In DNA form, the CDR3 reads TGTGCCAGCAGCGCAACAGGGAACCTAGACGAGCAGTACTTC. This gives the protein CASSATGNLDEQYF.

The V call is TRBV7-2, the J call TRBJ2-2; unclear D gene. The ends were cut back, 4 bases at V and 1 base at J, with 13 bases in the middle. This CDR3 has 16 amino acids. Germline V gene lookup returns CDR1 SGHTA and CDR2 FQGNSA. CDR3 DNA sequence: TGTGCCAGCAGCTCCCCGGACGTACTGAACACCGGGGAGCTGTTTTTT. As protein: CASSSPDVLNTGELFF.

The chain is built from TRBV11-2 and TRBJ2-3, with D unclear. The germline V gene encodes CDR1 SGHAT and CDR2 FQNNGV. CDR3 size: 17 residues. The V end was cut by 6 bases, the J end by 2 bases, with 21 bases between. CDR3 sequence: CASSLPPGFLSTDTQYF. CDR3 bases: TGTGCCAGCAGTCTACCCCCTGGGTTTTTGTCCACAGATACGCAGTATTTT.

The chain is built from TRBV6-5 and TRBJ1-2, with D possibly being TRBD1 (5 bases). Trimming took 7 bases from V and 3 from J, leaving 12 bases between them. The CDR3 contains 13 residues. Germline V gene lookup returns CDR1 MNHEY and CDR2 SVGAGI. The CDR3 loop reads CASKARGDYGYTF. CDR3 nucleotide sequence: TGTGCCAGCAAAGCAAGAGGGGACTATGGCTACACCTTC.

In its sample, this clonotype was seen a few times. The chain uses TRBV4-1 and TRBJ1-1; D gene ambiguous. CDR1 is MGHRA, CDR2 YSYEKL, per germline. The CDR3 covers 16 residues. V lost 0 bases and J 1 base, leaving 12 bases between the germline ends. The CDR3 sequence is CASSQEVTPPNTEAFF. Here the CDR3 DNA reads TGCGCCAGCAGCCAAGAGGTAACGCCACCGAACACTGAAGCTTTCTTT.

This clonotype showed up just a few times. V usage is TRBV29-1 and J usage is TRBJ2-4, with 7 bases fitting TRBD1. The V segment lost 5 bases and the J segment 4 bases; nucleotides outside the gene matches: 11. This CDR3 is 15 amino acids long. Per the germline V gene, CDR1 is SQVTM and CDR2 is ANQGSEA. CDR3 region: CSVSTFDRDKNIQYF. CDR3 DNA sequence: TGCAGCGTTTCGACCTTTGACAGGGATAAAAACATTCAGTACTTC.

As to this clonotype: Compared with germline, one end of the junction differs, possibly owing to a read error. The chain uses TRBV7-3 and TRBJ2-3, with a weak D call TRBD2 (6 bases). Germline V lookup: CDR1 SGHTA, CDR2 FQGTGA. This CDR3 region has 15 residues. The CDR3 reads CASSFGGVDTDAQYF. CDR3 DNA: TGTGCCAGCAGCTTCGGGGGTGTTGACACAGATGCGCAGTATTTT. Variable domain in full (rest from reference TRBV7-3 and TRBJ2-3): GAGVSQTPSNKVTEKGKYVELRCDPISGHTALYWYRQSLGQGPEFLIYFQGTGAADDSGLPNDRFFAVRPEGSVSTLKIQRTERGDSAVYLCASSFGGVDTDAQYFGPGTRLTVL.

This clonotype was observed at least ten times. The J gene is TRBJ2-3, the V gene TRBV7-2, with 10 nucleotides matching TRBD1. V lost 9 bases and J lost 3; bases outside the gene matches: 12. The germline V gene encodes CDR1 SGHTA and CDR2 FQGNSA. The CDR3 sequence is 16 residues long. The CDR3 DNA sequence: TGTGCCAGTAAGGGGGACAGGGGATCTGGGACAGATACGCAGTATTTT. This encodes CASKGDRGSGTDTQYF.

The rearrangement joins TRBV5-6 to TRBJ1-5; tentatively, D is TRBD1 (6 bases). CDR3 length equals 15 residues. CDR1 is SGHDT, CDR2 YYEEEE, per germline. Trimming pared 0 bases from V and 3 bases from J, leaving 10 bases between. The DNA for the CDR3 is TGTGCCAGCAGCTTGGGACAGGCCTTCAATCAGCCCCAGCATTTT. Translating gives CASSLGQAFNQPQHF.

The sample holds a few counts of this clonotype. The junction departs from the called germline gene at one end, perhaps through a read error. This chain links TRBV20-1 with TRBJ2-7, with 7 positions matching TRBD1. This CDR3 spans 14 amino acids. Germline values: CDR1 DFQATT, CDR2 SNEGSKA (reference sequence). CDR3 region: CSARDRVPRYEQYF. CDR3 nucleotides: TGCAGTGCGAGAGACAGGGTGCCCCGCTACGAGCAGTACTTC.

The chain recombines TRBV4-2 with TRBJ2-7; D unclear. This CDR3 comprises 15 residues. V gave up 0 bases and J gave up 7 bases, with 16 bases separating them. Germline lookup yields CDR1 LGHNA and CDR2 YNFKEQ. CDR3 region: CASSQERNIATEQYF. CDR3 nucleotide sequence: TGTGCCAGCAGCCAAGAAAGGAATATAGCTACGGAGCAGTACTTC.

The sample holds a few counts of this clonotype. The rearrangement uses TRBV4-2 and TRBJ2-1, with D tentatively TRBD1 or TRBD2 (6 bases each). The ends were cut back, 7 bases at V and 5 bases at J, with 21 bases in the middle. The CDR3 loop spans 16 amino acids. The germline CDR1 and CDR2 sequences are LGHNA and YNFKEQ. The CDR3 DNA sequence: TGTGCCAGCAACTCCTTAGTGAGGGGGGTAGACAATGAGCAGTTCTTC. Encoded protein: CASNSLVRGVDNEQFF.

This clonotype turned up a few times. V is TRBV20-1 and J is TRBJ2-1, with a tentative D call TRBD2 (5 bases). Trimming pared 0 bases from V and 2 bases from J, leaving 11 bases between. The CDR3 consists of 15 residues. From germline, CDR1 is DFQATT and CDR2 SNEGSKA (reference sequence). The CDR3 sequence: CSARDRLGAYNEQFF. DNA for the CDR3: TGCAGTGCTAGAGATCGGCTCGGGGCCTACAATGAGCAGTTCTTC.